These T cell receptor beta chains were read from a single sample in a study of naive and memory T cell subsets. TCRdb recomputed calls from the UMI-ligation and nested PCR reads with MiXCR, one row per CDR3 protein. The sample lists more than 95,000 distinct CDR3 sequences, about 14% occurring once. Specimen: naive CD8+ T cells from blood. Receptor source: a human donor in good health. CDR3s leave out the opening cysteine and the closing phenylalanine or tryptophan. The order of the fields is V gene, clone size, CDR3 protein. Expanded clones are given a class, and other clones once, few, many or no size at all.

>TRBV19|-
ASSIGTGWYEQF
>TRBV4-2|few
ASSQEGSGSQPQH
>TRBV7-3|-
ASSLVAGSNTGELF
>TRBV6-2/TRBV6-3|many
ASALSGLGPYEQY
>TRBV25-1|many
ASSDPGTGGAEGYT
>TRBV4-3|many
ASSQTGTDYNSPLH
>TRBV15|-
ATSRVTGTWETQY
>TRBV10-3|-
AISDPRTTNEKLF
>TRBV20-1|-
SVYHPVMGSTYEQY
>TRBV5-1|-
ASSSTGQTSTDTQY
>TRBV6-1|few
ASSASPGGEQY
>TRBV11-3|many
ASSPHPGELF
>TRBV9|many
ASMGDPRGSNYGYT
>TRBV14|-
ASSPGTGFGATNEKLF
>TRBV4-3|few
ASSQDWPADTNMNTEAF
>TRBV20-1|few
SARLGHGGEWGYGYT
>TRBV10-3|few
AISDRREGPRVYEQF
>TRBV2|-
ASSELTGGVNEQF
>TRBV15|many
ATSRDPGLSYEQY
>TRBV12-5|many
ASGLVTVRLAGGPIYNEQF
>TRBV7-9|-
ASSLALAPQETQY
>TRBV9|-
ASAGGSTDTQY
>TRBV13|many
ASSSKNRVWTEAF
>TRBV6-5|many
ASSYRDSSNYGYT
>TRBV21-1|few
ASTKRPGETQY
>TRBV28|many
ASSLSFPSPLH
>TRBV7-9|-
ASREVVSSYNEQF
>TRBV9|-
ASSVVDNLHEQF
>TRBV12-3/TRBV12-4|many
ASSLGVFTGELF